This entry lists 21 T cell receptor beta chains sequenced from one sample in a study of beta chain features in type 1 diabetes. Findings and limits, study-wide: Type 1 diabetes patients had moderately but significantly shorter TCRB CDR3s in all four CD4+ subsets.

What these receptors recognize is not known. Every isolated RNA sample was fully reverse transcribed, so sequencing captured expressed TCRB transcripts. Some clones are missing from TCRdb's copy, which holds only in-frame ones; the method was immunoSEQ multiplex PCR. The sample yields some 370,000 clones, around a tenth seen once. Sequenced: central memory CD4+ T cells from blood. The receptors stem from a man aged 25-45 years with type 1 diabetes.

The rearrangement uses TRBV18 and TRBJ2-5, with TRBD1 as a possible D gene (6 bases). The tail of the sequence fits TRBJ2-7 better, so the J call may be wrong. CDR1 and CDR2 (germline): KGHSH, LQKENI. The CDR3 contains 14 residues. The DNA for the CDR3 is TGTGCCAGCTCACCACAGACAGGCCGCGCCGAGCAGTACTTC. As protein: CASSPQTGRAEQYF.

In this sample, this clone turned up many times. The chain joins TRBV28 to TRBJ1-1; D uncertain. Germline CDR1 MDHEN, CDR2 SYDVKM. Between the trimmed V and J ends, which lost 7 bases and 7 bases, there was a span of 7 bases. This CDR3 has 10 residues. CDR3 coding DNA: TGTGCCAGCATAGCGGGTGAAGCTTTCTTT. This translates into CASIAGEAFF.

This clone was seen at least ten times. V and J are TRBV2 and TRBJ1-2; the D is unclear. Germline values: CDR1 SNHLY, CDR2 FYNNEI. With 6 bases removed from V and 4 bases from J, the gap between germline ends came to 6 bases. The CDR3 consists of 11 residues. The CDR3 region is CASRAFYGYTF. For the CDR3, the DNA is TGTGCCAGCAGAGCCTTCTATGGCTACACCTTC.

This clone was counted only a few times. This chain uses TRBV5-1 with TRBJ2-1; D gene ambiguous. The CDR3 has 13 amino acids. The germline V and J ends were trimmed by 3 bases and 5 bases, with 9 bases remaining between them. The germline gives CDR1 SGHRS, CDR2 YFSETQ. CDR3 sequence (DNA): TGCGCCAGCAGCTCTACTACCAACAATGAGCAGTTCTTC. Its translation: CASSSTTNNEQFF.

J is TRBJ2-2 and V is TRBV25-1; 7 bases are shared with TRBD2. In germline, CDR1 is MGHDK, CDR2 SYGVNS. Trimming removed 7 bases from V and 1 base from J; junction bases left unmatched: 0. This CDR3 is built from 13 residues. CDR3 protein: CASKRENTGELFF. CDR3 nucleotide sequence: TGTGCCAGCAAGCGGGAGAACACCGGGGAGCTGTTTTTT. The full variable domain, its missing parts supplied by reference TRBV25-1 and TRBJ2-2, is EADIYQTPRYLVIGTGKKITLECSQTMGHDKMYWYQQDPGMELHLIHYSYGVNSTEKGDLSSESTVSRIRTEHFPLTLESARPSHTSQYLCASKRENTGELFFGEGSRLTVL.

The rearrangement joins TRBV14 to TRBJ2-2; D uncertain. Germline CDR1 SGHDN, CDR2 FVKESK. The germline V and J ends were trimmed by 0 bases and 1 base, with 9 bases remaining between them. The CDR3 extends over 16 amino acids. CDR3 region: CASSQDHGWNTGELFF. CDR3 coding DNA: TGTGCCAGCAGCCAAGATCATGGGTGGAACACCGGGGAGCTGTTTTTT.

This clone turned up a few times. The chain combines TRBV27 with TRBJ2-7; D remains unclear. The V end was cut by 1 base, the J end by 2 bases, with 9 bases between. CDR1 MNHEY and CDR2 SMNVEV come from the germline V gene (reference sequence). The CDR3 is 14 residues long. CDR3 bases: TGTGCCAGCAGTTTATATTACCAAACCTACGAGCAGTACTTC. Protein: CASSLYYQTYEQYF.

The sample holds a few counts of this clone. The chain has TRBV7-2 and TRBJ2-1; D is possibly TRBD1 (6 bases). The CDR3 length is 15 residues. Germline V gives CDR1 SGHTA, CDR2 FQGNSA. Trimming shortened V by 5 bases and J by 6 bases, and 17 bases separated the two germline ends. The chain's CDR3 is CASSQGRGFSNEQFF. In nucleotides, the CDR3 is TGTGCCAGCAGCCAGGGCAGGGGATTCTCCAATGAGCAGTTCTTC.

The chain combines TRBV19 with TRBJ2-3; 14 positions match TRBD2. The CDR3 runs 14 residues. With 5 bases clipped from V and 13 bases from J, the junction kept 8 bases outside the gene matches. The germline V gene has CDR1 LNHDA and CDR2 SQIVND (reference sequence). The CDR3 loop is CASSLTSGLAGEYF. The DNA of the CDR3 is TGTGCCAGTAGTCTGACTTCGGGACTAGCGGGAGAGTATTTT.

At least ten counts were recorded for this clone. This chain joins TRBV11-2 and TRBJ2-1; 14 bases fit TRBD2. The CDR3 is 16 residues long. V shed 6 bases and J 6 bases; nucleotides not matched to a gene: 7. In germline, CDR1 is SGHAT, CDR2 FQNNGV. In DNA form, the CDR3 reads TGTGCCAGCAGTCCGACTAGCGGGAGGGCGGGCAATGAGCAGTTCTTC. Translating it yields CASSPTSGRAGNEQFF.

This clone appeared a few times. The chain combines TRBV5-1 with TRBJ1-1; no firm D call. The CDR3 is made up of 15 amino acids. The V gene's germline CDR1 is SGHRS and CDR2 YFSETQ. Trimming shortened V by 0 bases and J by 1 base, and 10 bases separated the two germline ends. CDR3 DNA sequence: TGCGCCAGCAGCTTGGACCCGGCGGGGAACACTGAAGCTTTCTTT. Translating it yields CASSLDPAGNTEAFF.

The gene calls are TRBV15 and TRBJ1-4, with 8 nucleotides matching TRBD1. V dropped 1 base and J dropped 4; count of bases not matched to a gene: 2. The CDR3 extends over 15 amino acids. The germline CDR1 and CDR2 sequences are LNHNV and YYDKDF (reference sequence). This chain's CDR3 is CATSRGTGLNEKLFF. DNA for the CDR3: TGTGCCACCAGCAGAGGGACAGGGCTTAATGAAAAACTGTTTTTT.

V usage is TRBV5-1 and J usage is TRBJ1-5; D perhaps matches TRBD1 (6 bases). Germline CDR1 SGHRS, CDR2 YFSETQ. The V end lost 2 bases, the J end lost 0 bases, and 9 bases lay between the germline ends. CDR3 length: 15 amino acids. CDR3 coding DNA: TGCGCCAGCAGCTTAGGGGGAACTAGCAATCAGCCCCAGCATTTT. It encodes CASSLGGTSNQPQHF.

This chain uses TRBV29-1 with TRBJ2-1; TRBD1 agrees at 9 bases. V trimming: 7 bases; J trimming: 5 bases; junction bases outside the gene matches: 6. Germline CDR1 SQVTM, CDR2 ANQGSEA. The CDR3 has 13 amino acids. The CDR3 loop is CSAAGQGHNEQFF. The CDR3 DNA reads TGCAGCGCCGCGGGACAGGGCCACAATGAGCAGTTCTTC.

The table lists this clone with a few counts. The J gene is TRBJ2-3, the V gene TRBV7-8, with D uncertain. CDR1 and CDR2 from the germline V gene are SGHVS and FQNEAQ. V dropped 1 base and J dropped 8 bases, with 4 bases sitting between them. This CDR3 comprises 11 residues. The CDR3 is CASSLDVTQYF. The CDR3 DNA reads as TGTGCCAGCAGCTTAGATGTTACGCAGTATTTT.

The chain couples TRBV7-2 to TRBJ2-1; D gene ambiguous. Trimming cost V 2 bases and J 0 bases, with 17 bases left between them. The CDR3 contains 18 residues. The germline gives CDR1 SGHTA, CDR2 FQGNSA. Here the CDR3 reads CASSLNLRPRSSYNEQFF. In DNA form, the CDR3 reads TGTGCCAGCAGCTTAAACCTTCGCCCCCGGAGCTCCTACAATGAGCAGTTCTTC.

Only a few counts were recorded for this clone. V is TRBV6-4 and J is TRBJ1-4; TRBD1 matches 8 bases. The CDR3 is 14 amino acids. Losses at the gene ends were 6 bases for V and 0 bases for J; bases not matched to a gene: 0. CDR1 is MRHNA, CDR2 SNTAGT, per germline. CDR3 nucleotide sequence: TGTGCCAGCAGGGACAGGGCAACTAATGAAAAACTGTTTTTT. Its protein is CASRDRATNEKLFF.

This clone has a handful of counts. A single base separates this from a much larger clone, so it may be a read error. The rearrangement uses TRBV7-2 and TRBJ2-7; a possible D gene is TRBD2 (6 bases). V was pared by 0 bases and J by 2 bases, with 8 bases between. This CDR3 region has 14 residues. Germline V CDR1 and CDR2: SGHTA, FQGNSA. For the CDR3, the DNA is TGTGCCAGCAGCTTAGCGGGCGGGACCTACGAGCAGTACTTC. Protein product: CASSLAGGTYEQYF. The entire variable domain, with the rest obtained from reference TRBV7-2 and TRBJ2-7, is as follows: GAGVSQSPSNKVTEKGKDVELRCDPISGHTALYWYRQSLGQGLEFLIYFQGNSAPDKSGLPSDRFSAERTGGSVSTLTIQRTQQEDSAVYLCASSLAGGTYEQYFGPGTRLTVT.

This clone was counted a few times. The gene calls are TRBV6-5 and TRBJ1-2; D is possibly TRBD1 (5 bases). The CDR3 has 15 residues. Germline V gene lookup returns CDR1 MNHEY and CDR2 SVGAGI. V shed 6 bases and J shed 5 bases, with 19 bases lying between them. The chain's CDR3 is CASSHPRASNYGYTF. As DNA, the CDR3 is TGTGCCAGCAGCCACCCCAGGGCATCAAATTATGGCTACACCTTC.

This clone was seen a handful of times. The sample carries other DNA sequences with the same CDR3. The chain has TRBV19 and TRBJ2-5; 8 nucleotides match TRBD1. CDR1 and CDR2 from the germline V gene are LNHDA and SQIVND (reference sequence). J was trimmed by 2 bases and V by 1 base; bases with no gene match: 3. This CDR3 region has 15 residues. CDR3 protein: CASSIGGTGQETQYF. CDR3 sequence (DNA): TGTGCCAGTAGTATAGGGGGGACAGGTCAAGAGACCCAGTACTTC.

There are a few counts of this clone. The rearrangement joins TRBV9 to TRBJ2-7, with D tentatively TRBD2 (5 bases). V was pared by 4 bases and J by 0 bases, with 14 bases between. This CDR3 region has 15 residues. In germline, CDR1 is SGDLS, CDR2 YYNGEE. The CDR3 nucleotides are TGTGCCAGCAGCAGAGGGCTATCTGGCTCCTACGAGCAGTACTTC. Its translation is CASSRGLSGSYEQYF.